This paragraph covers one T cell receptor beta chain sequence. The use of a sample-barcoded 5' primer and a J-beta primer mix characterized a second PCR of about 7 to 12 cycles. MiXCR was run by TCRdb on the 5' RACE reads, yielding one entry per CDR3 protein. The data show 800,000 to 1,300,000 distinct CDR3 sequences, about 25% seen once. This sample is drawn from a study of blood T cells in healthy people across ages. The V gene end was trimmed by 5 bases and the J gene end by 7 bases; junction bases not matched to a gene: 5. The CDR3 has 13 residues. Germline V CDR1 and CDR2: SEHNR, FQNEAQ (reference sequence). These data were likewise used in another study, on T cells of mothers and their children. Turning to that study: Inherited differences only slightly affect thymic shaping of TCR recombination output.

The chain recombines TRBV7-9 with TRBJ1-2; 9 nucleotides match TRBD1. The clonotype originates from a girl aged 2 to 9 in good health. The specimen was blood. CDR3 in DNA: TGTGCCAGCAGCCAAACAGGGGGCGCTGGCTACACCTTC. This codes for CASSQTGGAGYTF.